The rows below give T cell receptor beta chains drawn from one sample of a study of T cell responses to AZD1222 COVID-19 vaccine. Profiling relied on immunoSEQ multiplex PCR, and the TCRdb table lists in-frame clones only, not all of them. The table records some 120,000 clones, less than 90% of them present only once. This specimen was peripheral blood, taken on day 0 of AZD1222 vaccination. Receptor source: an adult in good health. The CDR3 runs from the conserved cysteine through the conserved F or W. D genes are given only for firm matches. A row's size may be missing; if present it is once, few, many or a size class.

cdr3_nt: TGTGCCAGCACGGGGCACACCGGGGAGCTGTTTTTT
cdr3_aa: CASTGHTGELFF
d_call: -
v_call: TRBV11-2
j_call: TRBJ2-2
clone_size: -

cdr3_nt: TGTGCCAGCAGCGACCCGACCAGGAGCTATAATTCACCCCTCCACTTT
cdr3_aa: CASSDPTRSYNSPLHF
d_call: -
v_call: TRBV9
j_call: TRBJ1-6
clone_size: -

cdr3_nt: TGTGCCTGGACCTTTTACGAAGGGGGTTCCCATTCCGGGGAGCTGTTTTTT
cdr3_aa: CAWTFYEGGSHSGELFF
d_call: -
v_call: TRBV30
j_call: TRBJ2-2
clone_size: once

cdr3_nt: TGTGCCAGCAGTCTGACAGGGGGGCCCCAGCATTTT
cdr3_aa: CASSLTGGPQHF
d_call: TRBD1
v_call: TRBV28
j_call: TRBJ1-5
clone_size: -

cdr3_nt: TGTGCCACCAGCCGGGGATATGGCTACACCTTC
cdr3_aa: CATSRGYGYTF
d_call: -
v_call: TRBV24-1
j_call: TRBJ1-2
clone_size: -

cdr3_nt: TGTGCCACCCAAACCGCAGGGGTAAATAATTCACCCCTCCACTTT
cdr3_aa: CATQTAGVNNSPLHF
d_call: -
v_call: TRBV15
j_call: TRBJ1-6
clone_size: -

cdr3_nt: TGCAGCGTTGAAGAAGGGAACAGGGCAAGCACAGATACGCAGTATTTT
cdr3_aa: CSVEEGNRASTDTQYF
d_call: -
v_call: TRBV29-1
j_call: TRBJ2-3
clone_size: -

cdr3_nt: TGTGCCAGCAGTGACTCGAAACAGGGGAACACCGGGGAGCTGTTTTTT
cdr3_aa: CASSDSKQGNTGELFF
d_call: -
v_call: TRBV6-4
j_call: TRBJ2-2
clone_size: -

cdr3_nt: TGTGCCAGCGGTCTGGGAGATCAGCCCCAGCATTTT
cdr3_aa: CASGLGDQPQHF
d_call: -
v_call: TRBV2
j_call: TRBJ1-5
clone_size: few

cdr3_nt: TGTGCCAGCAGTGAATACCCTAATCAGCCCCAGCATTTT
cdr3_aa: CASSEYPNQPQHF
d_call: -
v_call: TRBV6-1
j_call: TRBJ1-5
clone_size: -

cdr3_nt: TGTGCCACGAAGAGCCGTGAGGACGAGCAGTACTTC
cdr3_aa: CATKSREDEQYF
d_call: -
v_call: TRBV15
j_call: TRBJ2-7
clone_size: -

cdr3_nt: TGTGCCAGCAGCTTAGAGGCGGGGGGCTTAAATGAGCAGTTCTTC
cdr3_aa: CASSLEAGGLNEQFF
d_call: TRBD2
v_call: TRBV11-2
j_call: TRBJ2-1
clone_size: -

cdr3_nt: TGTGCCAGCAGTCCTAATTCACCCCTCCACTTT
cdr3_aa: CASSPNSPLHF
d_call: -
v_call: TRBV28
j_call: TRBJ1-6
clone_size: few

cdr3_nt: TGTGCCTGGAGAGAAGCCTGGAAAACTGAAGCTTTCTTT
cdr3_aa: CAWREAWKTEAFF
d_call: -
v_call: TRBV30
j_call: TRBJ1-1
clone_size: once

cdr3_nt: TGTGCCAGCAGCCGCCCTAGCGGGGGCGGAGATACGCAGTATTTT
cdr3_aa: CASSRPSGGGDTQYF
d_call: TRBD2
v_call: TRBV2
j_call: TRBJ2-3
clone_size: -

cdr3_nt: TGTGCCAGCAGTGAATCGTGGGGGGGCGAGACTGGAAACACCATATATTTT
cdr3_aa: CASSESWGGETGNTIYF
d_call: -
v_call: TRBV25-1
j_call: TRBJ1-3
clone_size: -

cdr3_nt: TGCAGCGGATCCGGGACTAGGAACACTGAAGCTTTCTTT
cdr3_aa: CSGSGTRNTEAFF
d_call: -
v_call: TRBV29-1
j_call: TRBJ1-1
clone_size: -

cdr3_nt: TGTGCCACCAGTGATATCGACAGGACAGATACGCAGTATTTT
cdr3_aa: CATSDIDRTDTQYF
d_call: -
v_call: TRBV24-1
j_call: TRBJ2-3
clone_size: -

cdr3_nt: TGTGCCAGCAGCCAAGTCTATGGGGGTGACACTGAAGCTTTCTTT
cdr3_aa: CASSQVYGGDTEAFF
d_call: -
v_call: TRBV4-2
j_call: TRBJ1-1
clone_size: once

cdr3_nt: TGTGCCACCAGCAGTGACCTTAATGAAAAACTGTTTTTT
cdr3_aa: CATSSDLNEKLFF
d_call: -
v_call: TRBV15
j_call: TRBJ1-4
clone_size: -

cdr3_nt: TGTGCCAGCAGCCGTACGTCAATGGGTTCCTACGAGCAGTACTTC
cdr3_aa: CASSRTSMGSYEQYF
d_call: -
v_call: TRBV28
j_call: TRBJ2-7
clone_size: -

cdr3_nt: TGTGCCAGCAGTTTGGGTGCCTATAGCAATCAGCCCCAGCATTTT
cdr3_aa: CASSLGAYSNQPQHF
d_call: -
v_call: TRBV27
j_call: TRBJ1-5
clone_size: -

cdr3_nt: TGTGCCAGTAGGCTAGCGGGAGCAAGAGCAGGCACCGGGGAGCTGTTTTTT
cdr3_aa: CASRLAGARAGTGELFF
d_call: TRBD2
v_call: TRBV19
j_call: TRBJ2-2
clone_size: -

cdr3_nt: TGTGCCAGCAGCCACCACTCCATGAACACTGAAGCTTTCTTT
cdr3_aa: CASSHHSMNTEAFF
d_call: -
v_call: TRBV28
j_call: TRBJ1-1
clone_size: -

cdr3_nt: TGTGCCAGTAGTATATTCAGGGACACTGAAGCTTTCTTT
cdr3_aa: CASSIFRDTEAFF
d_call: -
v_call: TRBV19
j_call: TRBJ1-1
clone_size: -

cdr3_nt: TGTGCCAGCAGCCGTGGACTACCTAGTCTAGGGACCCAGTACTTC
cdr3_aa: CASSRGLPSLGTQYF
d_call: -
v_call: TRBV14
j_call: TRBJ2-5
clone_size: -

cdr3_nt: TGTGCCAGTAGTACGCAGCCGGGGACGCAGTATTTT
cdr3_aa: CASSTQPGTQYF
d_call: -
v_call: TRBV19
j_call: TRBJ2-3
clone_size: -

cdr3_nt: TGTGCCAGCAGCGGGCGCGAAGCTTTCTTT
cdr3_aa: CASSGREAFF
d_call: -
v_call: TRBV11-2
j_call: TRBJ1-1
clone_size: -

cdr3_nt: TGTGCCTGGAGTGTACGAATGAACACTGAAGCTTTCTTT
cdr3_aa: CAWSVRMNTEAFF
d_call: -
v_call: TRBV30
j_call: TRBJ1-1
clone_size: once

cdr3_nt: TGTGCCAGCAGCCGAGACGGGGGGGCTAGCACAGATACGCAGTATTTT
cdr3_aa: CASSRDGGASTDTQYF
d_call: TRBD2
v_call: TRBV7-3
j_call: TRBJ2-3
clone_size: -

cdr3_nt: TGTGCCAGCAGGGGGGACGGGGAGCTGTTTTTT
cdr3_aa: CASRGDGELFF
d_call: -
v_call: TRBV9
j_call: TRBJ2-2
clone_size: -

cdr3_nt: TGTGCCAGCAGCGTGGACGGGATCATATACAATGAGCAGTTCTTC
cdr3_aa: CASSVDGIIYNEQFF
d_call: -
v_call: TRBV5-5
j_call: TRBJ2-1
clone_size: -

cdr3_nt: TGTGCCAGCAGGGGGTGGAACACTGAAGCTTTCTTT
cdr3_aa: CASRGWNTEAFF
d_call: -
v_call: TRBV28
j_call: TRBJ1-1
clone_size: -

cdr3_nt: TGTGCCAGCAGTTTCACGGGATCCAGCTCTGGGGCCAACGTCCTGACTTTC
cdr3_aa: CASSFTGSSSGANVLTF
d_call: -
v_call: TRBV2
j_call: TRBJ2-6
clone_size: -

cdr3_nt: TGTGCCAGCAGTTACGGAGTCGGCTACACCTTC
cdr3_aa: CASSYGVGYTF
d_call: -
v_call: TRBV6-6
j_call: TRBJ1-2
clone_size: -

cdr3_nt: TGTGCCATCAGTGAGCTTGGGACAGGGGACGCTGGCTACACCTTC
cdr3_aa: CAISELGTGDAGYTF
d_call: TRBD1
v_call: TRBV10-3
j_call: TRBJ1-2
clone_size: -

cdr3_nt: TGCGCCAGCAGCCGGGGACACTACTACGAGCAGTACTTC
cdr3_aa: CASSRGHYYEQYF
d_call: -
v_call: TRBV5-1
j_call: TRBJ2-7
clone_size: -

cdr3_nt: TGTGCCAGCACCCACCCGGGACAGAACACCGGGGAGCTGTTTTTT
cdr3_aa: CASTHPGQNTGELFF
d_call: -
v_call: TRBV4-2
j_call: TRBJ2-2
clone_size: -

cdr3_nt: TGTGCCACCAGTGATTTGCGGAGTGTCGGCTACACCTTC
cdr3_aa: CATSDLRSVGYTF
d_call: -
v_call: TRBV24-1
j_call: TRBJ1-2
clone_size: -

cdr3_nt: TGCGCCAGCAGCTTGGAAGGGGAGACAGGCTCTGGAAACACCATATATTTT
cdr3_aa: CASSLEGETGSGNTIYF
d_call: -
v_call: TRBV5-1
j_call: TRBJ1-3
clone_size: -

cdr3_nt: TGCGCCAGCAGCGAAGCGGGAGATACGCAGTATTTT
cdr3_aa: CASSEAGDTQYF
d_call: -
v_call: TRBV5-1
j_call: TRBJ2-3
clone_size: -

cdr3_nt: TGTGCCAGCAGCCTCAGGACAGGAAGTATCTACGAGCAGTACTTC
cdr3_aa: CASSLRTGSIYEQYF
d_call: TRBD1
v_call: TRBV7-6
j_call: TRBJ2-7
clone_size: -

cdr3_nt: TGTGCCAGCAGTTACTCGGACATGCCCGTGAAACTGTTTTTT
cdr3_aa: CASSYSDMPVKLFF
d_call: -
v_call: TRBV6-5
j_call: TRBJ1-4
clone_size: -

cdr3_nt: TGTGCCAGCACCGCCGCCGGGGCAGGGCAGTCACCCCTCCACTTT
cdr3_aa: CASTAAGAGQSPLHF
d_call: -
v_call: TRBV6-5
j_call: TRBJ1-6
clone_size: -

cdr3_nt: TGTGCCAGTAGTATTGTCGCGGATGGCTACACCTTC
cdr3_aa: CASSIVADGYTF
d_call: -
v_call: TRBV19
j_call: TRBJ1-2
clone_size: -

cdr3_nt: TGTGCCAGCAGCTTAGGTCTAGCTGCGGCCGTCAACGTCACCATATATTTT
cdr3_aa: CASSLGLAAAVNVTIYF
d_call: -
v_call: TRBV7-2
j_call: TRBJ1-3
clone_size: -

cdr3_nt: TGTGCCAGTAGTACCCGGGACAGGGCCGTTGGAAACTCTGGAAACACCATATATTTT
cdr3_aa: CASSTRDRAVGNSGNTIYF
d_call: TRBD1
v_call: TRBV19
j_call: TRBJ1-3
clone_size: -